A selection of T cell receptor beta chains follows, all from one sample in a study of metastatic and nonmetastatic thyroid tumors. TCRdb re-called clones from the PCR reads using MiXCR. The table records some 4,200 clones, around 32% of them present only once. Sequencing used adjacent normal tissue. These receptors originate from a female donor with papillary thyroid cancer or a benign thyroid nodule (not recorded which). Some clones in this sample may be carry-over from other donors' samples. Both conserved end residues are part of each CDR3. Expanded clones are given a class, and other clones once, few, many or no size at all.

>TRBV6-1|.
CASSERHRARETQYF
>TRBV7-2|few
CASSFRDSLSYEQYF
>TRBV11-3|.
CASSLGGTYNEQFF
>TRBV28|.
CASSSLGLAVYEQYF
>TRBV20-1|few
CSAHRRSRGYEQYF
>TRBV4-3|.
CASSQDPSNQPQHF
>TRBV28|once
CASSWLGMKAEAFF
>TRBV12-3/TRBV12-4|few
CASSFHVNTEAFF
>TRBV27|.
CASTVSGRFNEQFF
>TRBV29-1|.
CSARRGQGTNTEAFF
>TRBV5-1|.
CASSLEGTDYGYTF
>TRBV30|hyperexpanded
CAWGDSSYEQYF
>TRBV12-3/TRBV12-4|.
CASSLAGAAHTIYF
>TRBV19|large
CASSIYGATGPYGYTF
>TRBV27|few
CASSLFGQGVSPLHF
>TRBV20-1|.
CSARGRTSGSGEQFF
>TRBV27|few
CASSPGTGSLSYEQYF
>TRBV7-8|.
CASSLVEWGTGLNEQYF
>TRBV4-2|.
CASSRIIQETQYF
>TRBV6-1|large
CAGREQDYNEQFF
>TRBV27|.
CASSSGSGTSVSYEQYF
>TRBV27|few
CASGTGGPNTGELFF
>TRBV4-2|medium-sized
CASSQGGGGNSPLHF
>TRBV2|.
CASLLSGEVSYNEQFF
>TRBV5-1|.
CASSLERGAYNEQFF
>TRBV28|.
CASSRRGQGNTEAFF
>TRBV20-1|few
CSAPGLAGGPTDTQYF
>TRBV6-1|.
CASSEGWELFF
>TRBV6-5|.
CASSQRTGGETGANVLTF
>TRBV12-3/TRBV12-4|.
CASSLASSGPETQYF
>TRBV2|.
CASSTGRDTEAFF
>TRBV12-3/TRBV12-4|.
CASIFQIWTGLGDTQYF
>TRBV5-1|.
CASSLVAGFGSVKAFF
>TRBV9|medium-sized
CASSVEAGPYEQYF
>TRBV5-1|.
CASSPPTGLTEAFF
>TRBV20-1|few
CSAKGILGDSYEQYF
>TRBV6-1|.
CASSQYGQVMVEQYF
>TRBV7-2|.
CASSLVGEAGGYTF
>TRBV2|once
CASSEGTSGDWGNTGELFF
>TRBV6-1|few
CASIWTSASSETQYF
>TRBV15|few
CATSRDKGSYGYTF
>TRBV19|.
CASRLRGGGTEACF
>TRBV19|few
CASSVTDGQGALHF
>TRBV20-1|.
CSARVAGGMGEASNQPQHF
>TRBV20-1|few
CSAISYREAFF
>TRBV13|.
CASSLSGSSYEQYF
>TRBV20-1|.
CSAQPLDRGQETQYF
>TRBV20-1|.
CSARVLSHGDGYTF
>TRBV15|medium-sized
CATSGRTTGGPTDTQYF
>TRBV20-1|.
CSPRISTDTQYF